The subject of this entry is one T cell receptor beta chain. TCRdb's copy holds only in-frame clones and misses some; the assay was immunoSEQ multiplex PCR. The sample holds roughly 1,600,000 clones, around 98.5% seen once. The sample originates from a study of shared clonotypes between healthy human individuals. The healthy adult donors were HIV-negative and reported no recent acute infections or vaccinations. Every contributor of samples was a Caucasian grown-up residing in Nashville, Tennessee. The CDR3 runs 13 residues. Per the germline V gene, CDR1 is SGHRS and CDR2 is YFSETQ. Trimming removed 0 bases at V and 8 bases at J, with 11 bases between.

The chain couples TRBV5-1 to TRBJ1-2; D might be TRBD1 (6 bases). The specimen sequenced was naive CD4+ T cells sorted from blood. Subset here: CD45RA+ positively selected. The TCR sequence derives from a young man in good health. The CDR3 DNA reads as TGCGCCAGCAGCTTGGCCGGGGGGCCGGGCTACACCTTC. It yields the protein CASSLAGGPGYTF.